This T cell receptor beta chain was recorded in a study of CD8+CD57+ T cells in acquired aplastic anemia. Across the whole study: DNA from sorted CD4+ and CD8+ cells averaged 3.2 ug.

Profiling of TCR beta VDJ combinations and CDR3 sequences used genomic DNA as template. TCRdb reanalysed the reads using MiXCR and keeps one entry per CDR3 protein. In the table there are 200,000 to 250,000 distinct CDR3 sequences, about 37% of which are singletons. Study conclusions and caveats: CD8+ Simpson's diversity did not differ significantly between patients and controls. Between patients and controls, some 31 CD8+ CDR3 sequences were found in common.

Concerning this clonotype: The antigen remains unidentified.

Material for sequencing was sorted CD4+, CD8+, or CD8+CD57+ T cells (not recorded which) from PBMCs. This TCR was recovered from a human donor in good health, serving as a control.

CDR3 loop: CASSQDRDNSGNTIYF. CDR3 DNA: TGCGCCAGCAGCCAAGACCGGGACAACTCTGGAAACACCATATATTTT. This sequence joins TRBV4-1 and TRBJ1-3; possibly TRBD1 for D (6 bases). The CDR3 is 16 amino acids. Germline V gene sequence: CDR1 MGHRA, CDR2 YSYEKL. Trimming pared 0 bases from V and 0 bases from J, leaving 9 bases between.